Sequencing of this TCR beta chain was carried out in a study of cytomegalovirus exposure and HLA in healthy donors. On this clone itself: Its matching antigen is unknown. Other nucleotide sequences from this sample produce the same CDR3.

Study conclusions and caveats: Earlier analysis yielded a pattern in which most TCR beta V segments were productive about 87% or about 30% of the time. With DRB1 most and HLA-C fewest, TCR association rates differed between HLA loci in a later analysis.

PCR employed 60 Vbeta and 13 Jbeta primers. The table came from immunoSEQ multiplex PCR; TCRdb's copy has only in-frame clones and leaves some out. The sample holds about 140,000 clones; approximately 88% are singletons and the top ten take 0.45% to 0.55%. The TCR comes from a middle-aged woman in good health and CMV-seronegative. Sequenced sample: PBMCs.

As DNA, the CDR3 is TGTGCCAGCAGCTCCTCGGAGGGGCTAGCGGGGGTGGAGGAGCTGTTTTTT. Protein product: CASSSSEGLAGVEELFF. The chain couples TRBV7-8 to TRBJ2-2, with 10 nucleotides matching TRBD2. This CDR3 is 17 amino acids long. Germline V gene sequence: CDR1 SGHVS, CDR2 FQNEAQ. The V gene end was trimmed by 4 bases and the J gene end by 10 bases; junction bases not matched to a gene: 15.